Presented here are 27 T cell receptor beta chains from one specimen sequenced in a study of blood T cell repertoires in COVID-19. Here immunoSEQ multiplex PCR was the method, and the copy in TCRdb shows in-frame clones only, minus some. The sample records some 250,000 clones, around 90% being singletons. Sequenced: peripheral blood. Receptors originate from a woman between 40 and 50 years old who had recovered from COVID-19.

The chain uses TRBV30 and TRBJ2-7; 8 bases line up with TRBD2. The junction had 17 bases not matched to a gene; V was cut back by 8 bases and J by 2 bases. Looked up from germline, CDR1 is GTSNPN and CDR2 is SVGIG (reference sequence). This CDR3 is built from 16 residues. CDR3 nucleotides: TGTGCCCCCACGTCTCGAAGGGCGGGAGGTACCTACGAGCAGTACTTC. Protein sequence: CAPTSRRAGGTYEQYF.

The rearrangement uses TRBV9 and TRBJ2-5; the match to TRBD2 covers 7 bases. The CDR3 has 18 amino acids. Trimming at V came to 0 bases and at J to 1 base, leaving 12 bases not matched to a gene. CDR1 SGDLS and CDR2 YYNGEE come from the germline V gene. This CDR3 is CASSVGWASGSSQETQYF. CDR3 coding DNA: TGTGCCAGCAGCGTAGGTTGGGCTAGCGGCAGTTCCCAAGAGACCCAGTACTTC.

This chain uses TRBV6-4 with TRBJ1-3; the D gene is possibly TRBD1 (6 bases). The germline CDR1 and CDR2 sequences are MRHNA and SNTAGT. V gave up 9 bases and J gave up 0 bases, with 15 bases separating them. The CDR3 runs to 15 residues. This chain's CDR3 is CARLQGRGSGNTIYF. The CDR3 DNA reads as TGTGCCAGGTTACAGGGCCGAGGCTCTGGAAACACCATATATTTT.

This sequence joins TRBV2 and TRBJ2-1; D is ambiguous. V was clipped by 7 bases and J by 9 bases, with 22 bases between them. Germline-derived CDR1 and CDR2 are SNHLY and FYNNEI. There are 15 residues in the CDR3. The CDR3 here is CASTSTGNPMGEQFF. The CDR3 DNA reads TGTGCCAGCACCTCGACTGGAAACCCCATGGGTGAGCAGTTCTTC.

V gene TRBV19 combines with J gene TRBJ2-6, with 8 bases that match TRBD1. This CDR3 spans 15 amino acids. The germline V gene has CDR1 LNHDA and CDR2 SQIVND (reference sequence). V trimming: 5 bases; J trimming: 4 bases; junction bases outside the gene matches: 4. The CDR3 DNA reads as TGTGCCAGTAGTGCAGGGGGCGTCGGGGCCAACGTCCTGACTTTC. Translating it yields CASSAGGVGANVLTF.

A word on this clone: The sample has other DNA sequences that encode this CDR3 too. This chain connects TRBV4-3 to TRBJ1-1, with a possible D match to TRBD1 (5 bases). The CDR3 runs to 13 residues. From germline, CDR1 is LGHNA and CDR2 YSLEER. Trimming cost V 0 bases and J 8 bases, with 10 bases left between them. As DNA, the CDR3 is TGCGCCAGCAGCCAAGATCTTGGGGCCGAAGCTTTCTTT. Residues: CASSQDLGAEAFF.

This clone was seen only once. The chain employs TRBV28 and TRBJ2-5; D is unresolved. The ends were cut back, 6 bases at V and 1 base at J, with 15 bases in the middle. Germline loops: CDR1 MDHEN, CDR2 SYDVKM. The CDR3 totals 15 residues. The CDR3 sequence: CASSPLQAPQETQYF. CDR3 DNA sequence: TGTGCCAGCAGCCCCCTGCAGGCACCCCAAGAGACCCAGTACTTC.

This chain links TRBV5-4 with TRBJ1-1; D remains unclear. This CDR3 is 14 amino acids long. The germline V gene has CDR1 SGHNT and CDR2 YYREEE (reference sequence). V was clipped by 0 bases and J by 6 bases, with 12 bases between them. The DNA of the CDR3 is TGTGCCAGCAGCTTGGCCCTCGTCGGGTCTGAAGCTTTCTTT. It is translated as CASSLALVGSEAFF.

The chain joins TRBV27 to TRBJ2-5; D perhaps matches TRBD2 (7 bases). Per germline, CDR1 MNHEY and CDR2 SMNVEV (reference sequence). The CDR3 is 15 residues long. V lost 5 bases and J lost 5, with 18 bases in between. CDR3 DNA sequence: TGTGCCAGCAGTCCAGGAGGACTAGGGGGGGAGACCCAGTACTTC. Translating it yields CASSPGGLGGETQYF.

This chain connects TRBV11-3 to TRBJ2-1, with D tentatively TRBD1 (7 bases). The CDR3 loop spans 15 amino acids. V lost 5 bases and J lost 4, with 15 bases in between. Germline-derived CDR1 and CDR2 are SGHNT and YENEEA. The CDR3 spells CASSPGGTAYNEQFF. Here the CDR3 DNA reads TGTGCCAGCAGCCCCGGCGGGACAGCGTACAATGAGCAGTTCTTC. The full variable domain, rest sourced from reference TRBV11-3 and TRBJ2-1, is EAGVVQSPRYKIIEKKQPVAFWCNPISGHNTLYWYLQNLGQGPELLIRYENEEAVDDSQLPKDRFSAERLKGVDSTLKIQPAELGDSAVYLCASSPGGTAYNEQFFGPGTRLTVL.

The chain has TRBV28 and TRBJ2-1, with 9 positions matching TRBD2. V lost 7 bases to trimming and J lost 9 bases; unmatched junction nucleotides: 4. Germline CDR1 is MDHEN and CDR2 is SYDVKM. CDR3 size: 12 residues. The CDR3 reads CASNPRGGEQFF. The CDR3 DNA is TGTGCCAGCAACCCGCGGGGGGGTGAGCAGTTCTTC.

The V and J genes are TRBV9 and TRBJ1-1; possibly TRBD1 for D (5 bases). Germline V gene data show CDR1 as SGDLS and CDR2 as YYNGEE. The length of the CDR3 is 15 residues. With 4 bases removed from V and 6 bases from J, the gap between germline ends came to 19 bases. CDR3: CASSIDPGLLAEAFF. CDR3 bases: TGTGCCAGCAGCATAGACCCGGGACTATTGGCTGAAGCTTTCTTT.

This sequence joins TRBV11-2 and TRBJ2-7; possibly TRBD1 for D (5 bases). Looked up from germline, CDR1 is SGHAT and CDR2 is FQNNGV. V was cut by 2 bases and J by 6 bases, with 14 bases left in between. The CDR3 runs to 14 residues. CDR3 DNA: TGTGCCAGCAGCTTACTCCTCAGGGATGGCGAGCAGTACTTC. It is translated as CASSLLLRDGEQYF. Looking up the rest from reference TRBV11-2 and TRBJ2-7 gives the full variable domain: EAGVAQSPRYKIIEKRQSVAFWCNPISGHATLYWYQQILGQGPKLLIQFQNNGVVDDSQLPKDRFSAERLKGVDSTLKIQPAKLEDSAVYLCASSLLLRDGEQYFGPGTRLTVT.

The chain joins TRBV28 to TRBJ1-5; no definite D call. The CDR3 extends over 14 amino acids. CDR1 is MDHEN and CDR2 is SYDVKM in the germline V gene. V was trimmed by 8 bases and J by 2 bases, leaving 13 bases between them. The CDR3 spells CASPRQWGNQPQHF. The CDR3 region has the DNA TGTGCCAGCCCCAGACAATGGGGCAATCAGCCCCAGCATTTT.

The genes are TRBV6-5 and TRBJ2-3; 11 nucleotides match TRBD2. Trimming removed 6 bases from V and 6 bases from J; junction bases left unmatched: 8. Germline loops: CDR1 MNHEY, CDR2 SVGAGI. This CDR3 contains 15 residues. CDR3 coding DNA: TGTGCCAGCAGCAAACTAGCGGGAGTGCTTGATACGCAGTATTTT. Protein sequence: CASSKLAGVLDTQYF.

The gene calls are TRBV12-5 and TRBJ2-1; 11 bases agree with TRBD2. Germline assignment: CDR1 LGHNT and CDR2 FRNRAP. The CDR3 extends over 22 amino acids. V shed 1 base and J 3 bases; nucleotides not matched to a gene: 20. CDR3 region: CASGLGYGAGRLAGGVYNEQFF. The CDR3, as DNA: TGTGCTAGTGGTTTGGGATACGGAGCTGGCCGGCTAGCGGGAGGAGTCTACAATGAGCAGTTCTTC.

The chain has TRBV9 and TRBJ1-1; 9 nucleotides align to TRBD1. Germline assignment: CDR1 SGDLS and CDR2 YYNGEE. After removal of 3 bases from V and 4 bases from J, the junction contained 4 bases not matched to a gene. The CDR3 is 14 amino acids. The CDR3 protein is CASSGKTGGTEAFF. DNA of the CDR3: TGTGCCAGCAGCGGCAAGACAGGGGGCACTGAAGCTTTCTTT.

This chain connects TRBV12-5 to TRBJ1-1, with D perhaps matching TRBD1 (5 bases). The germline gives CDR1 LGHNT, CDR2 FRNRAP. CDR3 length: 17 residues. The ends were cut back, 2 bases at V and 1 base at J, with 17 bases in the middle. CDR3 bases: TGTGCTAGTGGTTTGACTTTAGAGGGGAGGGGGAACACTGAAGCTTTCTTT. Translated, it gives CASGLTLEGRGNTEAFF.

This chain links TRBV29-1 with TRBJ2-3; D possibly corresponds to TRBD2 (5 bases). The germline V and J ends were trimmed by 6 bases and 1 base, with 8 bases remaining between them. Germline values: CDR1 SQVTM, CDR2 ANQGSEA. The CDR3 runs to 12 residues. The CDR3 coding sequence is TGCAGCGTGCGGGTGGGCACAGATACGCAGTATTTT. Its translation: CSVRVGTDTQYF.

This clone occurred once. The V call is TRBV13, the J call TRBJ2-3; no definite D call. Germline-derived CDR1 and CDR2 are PRHDT and FYEKMQ (reference sequence). The length of the CDR3 is 12 residues. Trimming took 5 bases from V and 4 from J, leaving 7 bases between them. The CDR3 sequence: CASSPPADTQYF. The CDR3 bases are TGTGCCAGCAGCCCCCCTGCAGATACGCAGTATTTT.

The chain uses TRBV2 and TRBJ1-1, with D possibly TRBD1 on 5 matching bases. Germline CDR1 reads SNHLY; CDR2 reads FYNNEI. The V gene lost 6 bases and the J gene lost 4 bases, with 12 bases spanning the gap. This CDR3 region has 13 residues. The CDR3 sequence is CASRTRGGTEAFF. The CDR3 nucleotides read TGTGCCAGCAGGACCCGGGGGGGCACTGAAGCTTTCTTT.

The chain couples TRBV5-4 to TRBJ1-4; D is uncertain. The CDR3 extends over 13 amino acids. In germline, CDR1 is SGHNT, CDR2 YYREEE (reference sequence). The ends were cut back, 1 base at V and 11 bases at J, with 12 bases in the middle. The chain's CDR3 is CASSLWAVGKLFF. DNA of the CDR3: TGTGCCAGCAGCTTGTGGGCAGTTGGGAAACTGTTTTTT. The full variable domain, with the rest looked up from reference TRBV5-4 and TRBJ1-4, is ETGVTQSPTHLIKTRGQQVTLRCSSQSGHNTVSWYQQALGQGPQFIFQYYREEENGRGNFPPRFSGLQFPNYSSELNVNALELDDSALYLCASSLWAVGKLFFGSGTQLSVL.

This chain uses TRBV12-3 or TRBV12-4 with TRBJ1-3; D remains unclear. There are 11 residues in the CDR3. V was shortened by 5 bases and J by 3 bases, with 2 bases between the two germline ends. CDR3 bases: TGTGCCAGCAGTCATGGAAACACCATATATTTT. Translated, it gives CASSHGNTIYF.

The table lists this clone with a count of one. The DNA for the CDR3 is TGTGCCAGCTCACCGACGGGGAGCATGAACACTGAAGCTTTCTTT. Translated: CASSPTGSMNTEAFF. The chain has TRBV18 and TRBJ1-1; D uncertain. The CDR3 totals 15 residues. Trimming removed 3 bases at V and 0 bases at J, with 11 bases between. In germline, CDR1 is KGHSH, CDR2 LQKENI. Variable domain in full (rest from reference TRBV18 and TRBJ1-1): NAGVMQNPRHLVRRRGQEARLRCSPMKGHSHVYWYRQLPEEGLKFMVYLQKENIIDESGMPKERFSAEFPKEGPSILRIQQVVRGDSAAYFCASSPTGSMNTEAFFGQGTRLTVV.

The J gene is TRBJ2-6, the V gene TRBV12-5; TRBD1 matches 8 bases. Germline CDR1 LGHNT, CDR2 FRNRAP. The CDR3 is 16 residues long. The V gene end was trimmed by 5 bases and the J gene end by 2 bases; junction bases not matched to a gene: 5. The DNA for the CDR3 is TGTGCTAGTGGTAACGGACAGGGTACTGGGGCCAACGTCCTGACTTTC. It codes for CASGNGQGTGANVLTF. The full variable domain, its missing parts supplied by reference TRBV12-5 and TRBJ2-6, is DARVTQTPRHKVTEMGQEVTMRCQPILGHNTVFWYRQTMMQGLELLAYFRNRAPLDDSGMPKDRFSAEMPDATLATLKIQPSEPRDSAVYFCASGNGQGTGANVLTFGAGSRLTVL.

V usage is TRBV10-3 and J usage is TRBJ2-1, with 9 bases that match TRBD2. This CDR3 contains 15 residues. Losses at the gene ends were 0 bases for V and 10 bases for J; bases not matched to a gene: 7. CDR1 and CDR2 (germline): ENHRY, SYGVKD. The CDR3 spells CAISESLAGEREQFF. Written as DNA, the CDR3 is TGTGCCATCAGTGAGTCCTTAGCGGGAGAACGAGAGCAGTTCTTC.

The chain couples TRBV5-1 to TRBJ2-5, with 7 bases that match TRBD2. The germline gives CDR1 SGHRS, CDR2 YFSETQ. There are 15 residues in the CDR3. V shed 4 bases, J shed 5 bases, and the junction held 11 bases outside the gene matches. Here the CDR3 DNA reads TGCGCCAGCAGCGAAACACTAGCGCCCCGGGAGACCCAGTACTTC. Amino acid sequence: CASSETLAPRETQYF.